The present T cell receptor beta chain was sequenced within a study of cytomegalovirus exposure and HLA in healthy donors. This table comes from immunoSEQ multiplex PCR, and its TCRdb copy is limited to in-frame clones, with some not included. Among 200,000 to 250,000 clones, just over 90% were seen once, and the ten largest hold 1% to 1.2%. The germline V gene has CDR1 MDHEN and CDR2 SYDVKM. J gave up 4 bases and V 1 base, and 2 bases lay outside the gene matches. This CDR3 has 14 residues. The receptor's source is a woman under 30 in good health and CMV-seronegative. The V call is TRBV28, the J call TRBJ1-2; 8 bases are a match to TRBD1. Specimen: PBMCs. CDR3 region: CASSLYDRGYGYTF. CDR3 DNA: TGTGCCAGCAGTTTATATGACAGGGGCTATGGCTACACCTTC.